These 14 T cell receptor beta chains originate from one sample sequenced in a study of T cell repertoires in cytomegalovirus infection. TCRdb ran MiXCR on the reads and lists one entry per CDR3 protein. The top ten hold around 15% of the sample, which has roughly 920,000 distinct CDR3 sequences, roughly 30% seen once. Their target antigens are unknown. The sample was cultured CD8+ T cells from PBMCs, taken from culture after CMV antigen stimulation. The receptor source for this set is a human donor in good health (CMV status not recorded). Some clones in this sample may be carry-over from other donors' samples.

This clonotype was detected ten times or more. The J gene is TRBJ2-7, the V gene TRBV27; D remains unclear. Between the trimmed V and J ends, which lost 1 base and 2 bases, there was a span of 12 bases. The CDR3 totals 15 residues. Per the germline V gene, CDR1 is MNHEY and CDR2 is SMNVEV (reference sequence). The CDR3 DNA sequence: TGTGCCAGCAGTTTATATTTCCGAAGCACCTACGAGCAGTACTTC. It specifies CASSLYFRSTYEQYF.

The chain couples TRBV7-9 to TRBJ2-7; no definite D call. This CDR3 region has 15 residues. The V gene's germline CDR1 is SEHNR and CDR2 FQNEAQ (reference sequence). Trimming pared 5 bases from V and 2 bases from J, leaving 16 bases between. The CDR3 is CASSGPAPLAYEQYF. CDR3 DNA: TGTGCCAGCAGCGGACCGGCCCCTTTAGCCTACGAGCAGTACTTC.

The chain combines TRBV7-6 with TRBJ2-2; D may be TRBD2 (6 bases). V was cut by 1 base and J by 2 bases, with 8 bases left in between. Germline CDR1 SGHVS, CDR2 FNYEAQ. The CDR3 is 15 residues long. The DNA for the CDR3 is TGTGCCAGCAGCTTAGGCGGGATTAACACCGGGGAGCTGTTTTTT. Translation: CASSLGGINTGELFF.

This clonotype was counted only a few times. The V gene is TRBV5-6, the J gene TRBJ1-5; 9 bases match TRBD1. In germline, CDR1 is SGHDT, CDR2 YYEEEE. After removal of 4 bases from V and 0 bases from J, the junction contained 8 bases not matched to a gene. The CDR3 is made up of 17 amino acids. The CDR3 bases are TGTGCCAGCAGCCCGGGACAGGGACCATATAGCAATCAGCCCCAGCATTTT. This gives the protein CASSPGQGPYSNQPQHF. The variable domain in full, completed from reference TRBV5-6 and TRBJ1-5, reads DAGVTQSPTHLIKTRGQQVTLRCSPKSGHDTVSWYQQALGQGPQFIFQYYEEEERQRGNFPDRFSGHQFPNYSSELNVNALLLGDSALYLCASSPGQGPYSNQPQHFGDGTRLSIL.

In this sample, this clonotype turned up a few times. V and J are TRBV10-3 and TRBJ2-7; possible D gene TRBD2, 6 bases. CDR3 length equals 15 residues. V gave up 4 bases and J gave up 0 bases, with 13 bases separating them. Per germline, CDR1 ENHRY and CDR2 SYGVKD. CDR3 sequence: CAISGRAGPSYEQYF. CDR3 DNA sequence: TGTGCCATCAGTGGCCGGGCGGGACCCTCCTACGAGCAGTACTTC.

The chain carries TRBV6-8 and TRBJ1-2, with 11 nucleotides matching TRBD1. This CDR3 has 17 amino acids. J gave up 3 bases and V 2 bases, and 8 bases lay outside the gene matches. Germline assignment: CDR1 MNHGY and CDR2 SAAAGT. The CDR3, as DNA: TGTGCCAGCAGTTACGCCCCCGGGACAGGGGGAGACTATGGCTACACCTTC. Protein: CASSYAPGTGGDYGYTF.

This clonotype turned up a few times. The chain is built from TRBV28 and TRBJ1-1; 9 nucleotides agree with TRBD1. CDR3 length equals 16 residues. Germline V gene data show CDR1 as MDHEN and CDR2 as SYDVKM. Trimming removed 2 bases from V and 4 bases from J; junction bases left unmatched: 8. The DNA for the CDR3 is TGTGCCAGCAGTTTACCCTGGACAGGGGTAGTCACTGAAGCTTTCTTT. This codes for CASSLPWTGVVTEAFF.

The chain combines TRBV14 with TRBJ2-1; 7 bases line up with TRBD2. The CDR3 totals 11 residues. CDR1 is SGHDN and CDR2 is FVKESK in the germline V gene. After removal of 4 bases from V and 15 bases from J, the junction contained 6 bases not matched to a gene. CDR3 in DNA: TGTGCCAGCAGCCGGGGACTAATCCTGTTCTTC. Translating gives CASSRGLILFF.

The CDR3 nucleotides read TGTGCCAGCAGCCTCGTGACTAGCGGGGGCCCCTACGAGCAGTACGTC. Protein sequence: CASSLVTSGGPYEQYV. The chain recombines TRBV7-9 with TRBJ2-7, with 12 bases matching TRBD2. The germline gives CDR1 SEHNR, CDR2 FQNEAQ (reference sequence). The CDR3 runs to 16 residues. Germline trimming cut 5 bases from V and 2 bases from J; bases unmatched to any gene: 7.

The chain uses TRBV7-9 and TRBJ1-1, with no clear D. From germline, CDR1 is SEHNR and CDR2 FQNEAQ (reference sequence). CDR3 length equals 15 residues. Trimming left V 3 bases short and J 0 bases short, with 11 bases between. The CDR3 reads CASSFDGFMNTEAFF. CDR3 nucleotides: TGTGCCAGCAGCTTCGACGGATTTATGAACACTGAAGCTTTCTTT.

This clonotype was seen at least ten times. The chain links TRBV15 to TRBJ2-2; perhaps TRBD1 as D (5 bases). The CDR3 runs to 13 residues. CDR1 and CDR2 (germline): LNHNV, YYDKDF (reference sequence). V lost 4 bases and J lost 7, with 10 bases in between. The DNA of the CDR3 is TGTGCCACCAGCACAGGGTACGGCGGGGAGCTGTTTTTT. Protein product: CATSTGYGGELFF.

This clonotype occurred many times. The gene calls are TRBV7-6 and TRBJ2-1; the match to TRBD1 covers 11 bases. CDR1 is SGHVS and CDR2 is FNYEAQ in the germline V gene. The CDR3 spans 16 residues. Losses at the gene ends were 4 bases for V and 4 bases for J; bases not matched to a gene: 6. CDR3 region: CASSSAGQGAYNEQFF. The CDR3, as DNA: TGTGCCAGCAGCTCGGCAGGACAGGGGGCTTACAATGAGCAGTTCTTC. Together with reference TRBV7-6 and TRBJ2-1, the CDR3 gives the full variable domain: GAGVSQSPRYKVTKRGQDVALRCDPISGHVSLYWYRQALGQGPEFLTYFNYEAQQDKSGLPNDRFSAERPEGSISTLTIQRTEQRDSAMYRCASSSAGQGAYNEQFFGPGTRLTVL.

The rearrangement links TRBV7-4 to TRBJ1-2; 12 bases line up with TRBD1. There are 16 residues in the CDR3. Germline V gene data show CDR1 as SGHVT and CDR2 as SQSDAQ. J gave up 7 bases and V 5 bases, and 11 bases lay outside the gene matches. In nucleotides, the CDR3 is TGTGCCAGCAGCCGGGACAGGGGGCCTCCCGATTCTGGCTACACCTTC. This encodes CASSRDRGPPDSGYTF.

This rearrangement joins TRBV6-5 to TRBJ1-4, with 8 bases lining up with TRBD1. CDR3 size: 17 residues. The J segment lost 8 bases and the V segment lost 0 bases, leaving 11 bases of the junction unmatched. The V gene's germline CDR1 is MNHEY and CDR2 SVGAGI. Written as DNA, the CDR3 is TGTGCCAGCAGTTACTCCCCCCACGGACAGGGCCTGGAAAAACTGTTTTTT. Residues: CASSYSPHGQGLEKLFF.